The clone carrying this T cell receptor (beta chain) is a singleton in its sample. Its specificity is not known. As the CDR3 is not closed by the conserved phenylalanine or tryptophan, this likely results from a read error. Clones were read by immunoSEQ multiplex PCR, and TCRdb kept only the in-frame ones, dropping some. The sample comprises about 90,000 clones, roughly 89% of which are singletons, and approximately 0.3% rests with the top ten. The data are from a study of graft-versus-host responses after intestinal transplantation. Study background: Every recipient underwent anti-thymocyte globulin induction, then tacrolimus and steroids for 3 to 4 years. Findings of the study overall: Among recipient marrow samples, GvH clones were found; some appeared first in ileum or blood. Early after transplant, HvG clones declined as circulating GvH clones peaked.

This CDR3 comprises 14 residues. The germline V gene has CDR1 MNHEY and CDR2 SVGAGI. Trimming stripped 6 bases from V and 2 bases from J, with 12 bases between. The starting material was unstimulated CD4+ T cells sorted from spleen or lymph node cells, obtained before intestinal transplant. This TCR derives from a human donor who received an intestinal transplant. The chain joins TRBV6-5 to TRBJ2-3, with D possibly being TRBD1 (6 bases). CDR3 loop: CASRDGTFTDTQYL. The CDR3 DNA reads as TGTGCCAGCAGGGACGGGACATTCACAGATACGCAGTATTTA.